The 16 T cell receptor beta chains below were found in one sample sequenced in a study of cytomegalovirus exposure and HLA in healthy donors. Using immunoSEQ multiplex PCR, the repertoire was profiled, and TCRdb retains in-frame clones only, with some absent. The table lists more than 110,000 clones, 85% to 90% of them singletons. Sequenced material: PBMCs. These TCRs come from a man aged 18 to 30 in good health and CMV-seronegative.

This chain joins TRBV28 and TRBJ2-1; 9 nucleotides line up with TRBD2. J lost 10 bases, V lost 5 bases, and 12 bases had no gene match. The germline gives CDR1 MDHEN, CDR2 SYDVKM. The CDR3 is 15 residues long. The CDR3 DNA reads as TGTGCCAGCAGTGACGTAGCGGGAGACGCGAAAGAGCAGTTCTTC. Amino acid sequence: CASSDVAGDAKEQFF.

V gene TRBV27 combines with J gene TRBJ1-4, with 7 bases fitting TRBD1. The CDR3 loop spans 16 amino acids. Germline assignment: CDR1 MNHEY and CDR2 SMNVEV (reference sequence). Unmatched junction bases numbered 16, after V lost 7 bases and J lost 8 bases. The CDR3 bases are TGTGCCAGCAAGTCGGGGGTCCATACAGGGGAAGAAAAACTGTTTTTT. Its translation: CASKSGVHTGEEKLFF.

The V call is TRBV7-9, the J call TRBJ1-5; D perhaps matches TRBD1 (5 bases). Germline V CDR1 and CDR2: SEHNR, FQNEAQ (reference sequence). V was clipped by 5 bases and J by 7 bases, with 9 bases between them. The length of the CDR3 is 12 residues. CDR3 coding DNA: TGTGCCAGCAGCCCGGCAGGGCAGCCCCAGCATTTT. This codes for CASSPAGQPQHF.

The chain couples TRBV6-5 to TRBJ2-1; D uncertain. This CDR3 is built from 15 residues. V shed 0 bases and J shed 2 bases, with 8 bases lying between them. CDR1 is MNHEY and CDR2 is SVGAGI in the germline V gene. This CDR3 reads CASSYSGSPYNEQFF. The CDR3 DNA reads TGTGCCAGCAGTTACTCTGGCAGTCCCTACAATGAGCAGTTCTTC.

This clone was recorded only once. The V call is TRBV5-8, the J call TRBJ2-6; TRBD2 matches at 7 bases. The germline gives CDR1 SGHTS, CDR2 YDEGEE. The CDR3 runs to 19 residues. V lost 1 base, J lost 0 bases, and 10 bases stayed unmatched. This CDR3 is CASSLFVSSGTSGANVLTF. CDR3 bases: TGTGCCAGCAGCTTGTTCGTCTCCAGCGGGACCTCTGGGGCCAACGTCCTGACTTTC.

The rearrangement uses TRBV4-1 and TRBJ1-1, with D maybe TRBD1 (6 bases). This CDR3 is built from 14 residues. CDR1 and CDR2 (germline): MGHRA, YSYEKL. V was cut by 1 base and J by 1 base, with 7 bases left in between. CDR3 DNA: TGCGCCAGCAGCCAAGGGACAGCGAACACTGAAGCTTTCTTT. Translating it yields CASSQGTANTEAFF.

The table lists this clone with a few counts. The V call is TRBV28, the J call TRBJ2-2, with TRBD2 identical over 7 bases. V lost 6 bases, J lost 1 base, and 5 bases stayed unmatched. This CDR3 has 15 amino acids. Looked up from germline, CDR1 is MDHEN and CDR2 is SYDVKM. CDR3 residues: CASRGAGVNTGELFF. CDR3 sequence (DNA): TGTGCCAGCAGAGGGGCGGGAGTGAACACCGGGGAGCTGTTTTTT. The full variable domain, its missing parts supplied by reference TRBV28 and TRBJ2-2, is DVKVTQSSRYLVKRTGEKVFLECVQDMDHENMFWYRQDPGLGLRLIYFSYDVKMKEKGDIPEGYSVSREKKERFSLILESASTNQTSMYLCASRGAGVNTGELFFGEGSRLTVL.

The chain uses TRBV5-1 and TRBJ2-5; D is perhaps TRBD2 (5 bases). This CDR3 has 13 residues. Germline CDR1 reads SGHRS; CDR2 reads YFSETQ. Trimming removed 2 bases from V and 2 bases from J, with 7 bases in between. Here the CDR3 reads CASSLSGQETQYF. CDR3 sequence (DNA): TGCGCCAGCAGCTTAAGCGGTCAAGAGACCCAGTACTTC.

V gene TRBV9 combines with J gene TRBJ2-1; 10 bases are shared with TRBD2. CDR3 length: 18 amino acids. V dropped 5 bases and J dropped 0; count of bases not matched to a gene: 11. Per the germline V gene, CDR1 is SGDLS and CDR2 is YYNGEE. CDR3 amino acids: CASRPLAGPRSSYNEQFF. The CDR3 bases are TGTGCCAGCAGACCACTAGCGGGACCTCGAAGCTCCTACAATGAGCAGTTCTTC. The variable domain in full, with the rest retrieved from reference TRBV9 and TRBJ2-1, is DSGVTQTPKHLITATGQRVTLRCSPRSGDLSVYWYQQSLDQGLQFLIQYYNGEERAKGNILERFSAQQFPDLHSELNLSSLELGDSALYFCASRPLAGPRSSYNEQFFGPGTRLTVL.

The chain couples TRBV9 to TRBJ2-5, with a possible D match to TRBD2 (7 bases). The germline V gene encodes CDR1 SGDLS and CDR2 YYNGEE. Trimming pared 3 bases from V and 4 bases from J, leaving 22 bases between. CDR3 length: 17 amino acids. In DNA form, the CDR3 reads TGTGCCAGCAGCGCCGGGGGGCATACAGGGTCGGGAGAGACCCAGTACTTC. This sequence encodes CASSAGGHTGSGETQYF.

The V call is TRBV9, the J call TRBJ2-3; a weak D match, TRBD1 (5 bases). V was shortened by 2 bases and J by 0 bases, with 10 bases between the two germline ends. This CDR3 is built from 15 residues. Germline values: CDR1 SGDLS, CDR2 YYNGEE. The CDR3 here is CASSVGRSSTDTQYF. The CDR3 nucleotides read TGTGCCAGCAGCGTGGGGCGCAGTAGCACAGATACGCAGTATTTT.

V is TRBV21-1 and J is TRBJ1-1. TRBV21-1 is deemed a pseudogene. The CDR3 spans 14 residues. The CDR3 bases are TGTGCCAGCAACTCGGAGGGCCTGAACACTGAAGCTTTCTTT. Amino acid sequence: CASNSEGLNTEAFF.

This clone was counted between two and nine times. The chain recombines TRBV6-1 with TRBJ2-3, with D tentatively TRBD2 (5 bases). The CDR3 runs 13 residues. Trimming stripped 6 bases from V and 6 bases from J, with 13 bases between. Germline CDR1 is MNHNS and CDR2 is SASEGT. The DNA of the CDR3 is TGTGCCAGCAGGTGGACTGACGTGGATACGCAGTATTTT. Translating gives CASRWTDVDTQYF.

This chain joins TRBV7-7 and TRBJ2-1; D possibly corresponds to TRBD1 (5 bases). This CDR3 comprises 15 residues. Trimming stripped 1 base from V and 2 bases from J, with 9 bases between. Germline V gives CDR1 SSHAT, CDR2 FNYEAQ (reference sequence). CDR3 in DNA: TGTGCCAGCAGCTTAGAGTTAGGGGCCTACAATGAGCAGTTCTTC. Translated: CASSLELGAYNEQFF. The entire variable domain, with the rest obtained from reference TRBV7-7 and TRBJ2-1, is as follows: GAGVSQSPRYKVTKRGQDVTLRCDPISSHATLYWYQQALGQGPEFLTYFNYEAQPDKSGLPSDRFSAERPEGSISTLTIQRTEQRDSAMYRCASSLELGAYNEQFFGPGTRLTVL.

The genes are TRBV19 and TRBJ2-7; 7 nucleotides agree with TRBD1. The CDR3 extends over 13 amino acids. The germline CDR1 and CDR2 sequences are LNHDA and SQIVND (reference sequence). J was trimmed by 4 bases and V by 4 bases; bases with no gene match: 4. The CDR3 DNA is TGTGCCAGTAGTAGGGACAGCCAGTACGAGCAGTACTTC. Protein sequence: CASSRDSQYEQYF.

The V call is TRBV19, the J call TRBJ1-2; 8 nucleotides match TRBD1. The CDR3 is made up of 12 amino acids. The trim removed 10 bases at V and 2 bases at J, leaving 3 bases unmatched. Germline V gene lookup returns CDR1 LNHDA and CDR2 SQIVND (reference sequence). The CDR3 loop is CATRTGNYGYTF. The CDR3 nucleotides read TGTGCCACCCGGACAGGGAACTATGGCTACACCTTC.